This T cell receptor (beta chain) was captured in a study of blood T cells in healthy people across ages. Germline V gene sequence: CDR1 ENHRY, CDR2 SYGVKD. Trimming took 4 bases from V and 3 from J; bases not matched to a gene: 6. The CDR3 loop spans 15 amino acids. Through a sample-barcoded 5' primer and a J-beta primer mix, a second PCR was run for about 6 to 11 cycles. TCRdb reanalysed the 5' RACE reads using MiXCR and keeps one entry per CDR3 protein. Altogether around 690,000 distinct CDR3 sequences are present, under 65% being singletons, with the ten largest covering 30% to 40%. Turning to this clonotype: Antigen specificity is unknown.

Whole-study results and caveats: Calculation of diversity from one million T cells yielded estimates considered to be underestimates.

The specimen was blood. This TCR derives from a man between 60 and 75 years old in good health. This sequence joins TRBV10-3 and TRBJ2-1; TRBD2 aligns across 7 bases. The CDR3 loop reads CAISVGQRGYNEQFF. CDR3 sequence (DNA): TGTGCCATCAGTGTGGGCCAGCGGGGCTACAATGAGCAGTTCTTC.